This passage covers 26 T cell receptor beta chains from one sample sequenced in a study of blood T cell repertoires in COVID-19. The data were produced by immunoSEQ multiplex PCR, yet TCRdb's version contains in-frame clones alone and is incomplete. In the table there are some 380,000 clones, around 90% of which are singletons. Sequencing was performed on peripheral blood. These receptor sequences come from a man between 18 and 35 years old with active or convalescent COVID-19.

The chain links TRBV5-5 to TRBJ2-3, with D perhaps TRBD1 (6 bases). The CDR3 runs 16 residues. Germline V gene lookup returns CDR1 SGHKS and CDR2 YYEKEE (reference sequence). Trimming cost V 0 bases and J 2 bases, with 13 bases left between them. This CDR3 is CASSLVGQGITDTQYF. The CDR3 DNA is TGTGCCAGCAGCTTGGTCGGCCAGGGGATCACAGATACGCAGTATTTT.

The rearrangement links TRBV11-2 to TRBJ1-4; D not certain. This CDR3 has 12 residues. Per the germline V gene, CDR1 is SGHAT and CDR2 is FQNNGV. With 0 bases removed from V and 12 bases from J, the gap between germline ends came to 8 bases. The CDR3 reads CASSLDLVELFF. CDR3 DNA sequence: TGTGCCAGCAGCTTAGATCTGGTAGAACTGTTTTTT.

As DNA, the CDR3 is TGTGCCAGCAGTAGGACTAGCGACGGTGAGCAGTTCTTC. It encodes CASSRTSDGEQFF. The V gene is TRBV6-4, the J gene TRBJ2-1; 9 nucleotides align to TRBD2. Germline lookup yields CDR1 MRHNA and CDR2 SNTAGT. The CDR3 covers 13 residues. The V segment lost 5 bases and the J segment 9 bases; nucleotides outside the gene matches: 5.

The chain is built from TRBV2 and TRBJ2-7; possible D gene TRBD1, 6 bases. This CDR3 has 14 residues. The V gene lost 1 base and the J gene lost 0 bases, with 7 bases spanning the gap. Germline V CDR1 and CDR2: SNHLY, FYNNEI. The CDR3, as DNA: TGTGCCAGCAGTGAAGGACAGGTCTCCTACGAGCAGTACTTC. It is translated as CASSEGQVSYEQYF.

V usage is TRBV27 and J usage is TRBJ1-1; D is uncertain. V dropped 5 bases and J dropped 6 bases, with 16 bases sitting between them. The CDR3 runs 14 residues. Looked up from germline, CDR1 is MNHEY and CDR2 is SMNVEV (reference sequence). The CDR3 region is CASSPQLLAAEAFF. Here the CDR3 DNA reads TGTGCCAGCAGTCCACAGCTTTTGGCCGCTGAAGCTTTCTTT.

The rearrangement joins TRBV2 to TRBJ1-2, with unresolved D. V dropped 6 bases and J dropped 4 bases, with 6 bases sitting between them. Germline lookup yields CDR1 SNHLY and CDR2 FYNNEI. This CDR3 has 11 residues. The CDR3 DNA follows: TGTGCCAGCAGGGGCTTCTATGGCTACACCTTC. Its protein is CASRGFYGYTF.

V is TRBV19 and J is TRBJ1-4; D unresolved. Trimming pared 5 bases from V and 2 bases from J, leaving 12 bases between. This CDR3 spans 15 amino acids. The germline CDR1 and CDR2 sequences are LNHDA and SQIVND (reference sequence). CDR3 in DNA: TGTGCCAGTAGTGAGACTTCCGTCACTAATGAAAAACTGTTTTTT. It codes for CASSETSVTNEKLFF.

V usage is TRBV9 and J usage is TRBJ2-2; possibly TRBD2 for D (7 bases). Looked up from germline, CDR1 is SGDLS and CDR2 is YYNGEE. V gave up 5 bases and J gave up 4 bases, with 12 bases separating them. The CDR3 length is 14 residues. The CDR3 loop is CASSGGAGTGELFF. The CDR3, as DNA: TGTGCCAGCAGTGGGGGGGCAGGCACCGGGGAGCTGTTTTTT.

This chain connects TRBV6-2 or TRBV6-3 to TRBJ1-4; TRBD1 aligns across 8 bases. The CDR3 loop spans 15 amino acids. With V trimmed by 5 bases and J by 5 bases, 7 bases remained unmatched. CDR1 and CDR2 (germline): MNHEY, SVGEGT. The CDR3 DNA reads TGTGCCAGCAGTGTGCTCAGGACAGGGAATGAAAAACTGTTTTTT. Protein: CASSVLRTGNEKLFF.

This clone was seen just once. The J gene is TRBJ1-2, the V gene TRBV6-5; D perhaps matches TRBD1 (5 bases). Trimming left V 4 bases short and J 3 bases short, with 18 bases between. From germline, CDR1 is MNHEY and CDR2 SVGAGI. This CDR3 contains 16 residues. The CDR3 DNA is TGTGCCAGCAGTTTCCAACTCAGTTTGACAGACTATGGCTACACCTTC. It yields the protein CASSFQLSLTDYGYTF.

V and J are TRBV6-5 and TRBJ1-2; D possibly corresponds to TRBD1 (5 bases). This CDR3 has 11 amino acids. Trimming removed 6 bases from V and 9 bases from J, with 11 bases in between. Germline CDR1 and CDR2: MNHEY and SVGAGI. CDR3 coding DNA: TGTGCCAGCAGGGGGACTCGTAGCTACACCTTC. This translates into CASRGTRSYTF.

J is TRBJ2-7 and V is TRBV7-2; D is unresolved. The V end was cut by 1 base, the J end by 4 bases, with 17 bases between. Germline V gene lookup returns CDR1 SGHTA and CDR2 FQGNSA. This CDR3 contains 16 residues. The CDR3 sequence: CASSLVTEVMWYEQYF. CDR3 coding DNA: TGTGCCAGCAGCTTAGTAACAGAAGTAATGTGGTACGAGCAGTACTTC.

The chain's CDR3 is CASSLLSSSGSNTQYF. CDR3 DNA: TGTGCCAGCAGTTTATTGTCGTCTAGCGGGAGCAATACGCAGTATTTT. The chain carries TRBV27 and TRBJ2-3; 10 bases align to TRBD2. CDR1 is MNHEY and CDR2 is SMNVEV in the germline V gene (reference sequence). The CDR3 contains 16 residues. J lost 7 bases, V lost 1 base, and 8 bases had no gene match.

This rearrangement joins TRBV24-1 to TRBJ2-6; possibly TRBD1 for D (5 bases). The CDR3 is 14 residues long. V was shortened by 10 bases and J by 3 bases, with 12 bases between the two germline ends. From germline, CDR1 is KGHDR and CDR2 SFDVKD. CDR3 residues: CATSLGHGANVLTF. For the CDR3, the DNA is TGTGCCACTTCTTTGGGGCATGGGGCCAACGTCCTGACTTTC.

The V call is TRBV6-1, the J call TRBJ1-1; D unclear. Germline V gives CDR1 MNHNS, CDR2 SASEGT. The CDR3 length is 16 residues. The germline V and J ends were trimmed by 4 bases and 0 bases, with 15 bases remaining between them. CDR3 DNA sequence: TGTGCCAGCAGTGCGGGGTTGGGAGGGTTGAACACTGAAGCTTTCTTT. It codes for CASSAGLGGLNTEAFF.

This chain links TRBV21-1 with TRBJ1-5. TRBV21-1 is classified as a pseudogene. The CDR3 spans 14 residues. CDR3: CASSNGPGIWPQHF. CDR3 in DNA: TGTGCCAGCAGCAATGGTCCGGGGATATGGCCCCAGCATTTT.

This chain connects TRBV5-1 to TRBJ2-2; D possibly corresponds to TRBD1 (6 bases). With 2 bases removed from V and 1 base from J, the gap between germline ends came to 12 bases. The CDR3 contains 16 residues. Germline lookup yields CDR1 SGHRS and CDR2 YFSETQ. This CDR3 reads CASSLGAGENTGELFF. As DNA, the CDR3 is TGCGCCAGCAGCTTAGGGGCAGGGGAGAACACCGGGGAGCTGTTTTTT. Full variable domain (rest looked up from reference TRBV5-1 and TRBJ2-2): KAGVTQTPRYLIKTRGQQVTLSCSPISGHRSVSWYQQTPGQGLQFLFEYFSETQRNKGNFPGRFSGRQFSNSRSEMNVSTLELGDSALYLCASSLGAGENTGELFFGEGSRLTVL.

This chain connects TRBV6-5 to TRBJ2-2; TRBD1 aligns across 7 bases. The V segment lost 0 bases and the J segment 5 bases; nucleotides outside the gene matches: 6. CDR1 is MNHEY and CDR2 is SVGAGI in the germline V gene. This CDR3 comprises 16 residues. The CDR3: CASSYSDRVWTGELFF. The CDR3 DNA reads TGTGCCAGCAGTTACTCAGACAGGGTATGGACCGGGGAGCTGTTTTTT.

This clone occurred once. The chain employs TRBV28 and TRBJ1-5; 11 bases agree with TRBD1. With 11 bases clipped from V and 6 bases from J, the junction kept 12 bases outside the gene matches. Per germline, CDR1 MDHEN and CDR2 SYDVKM. This CDR3 region has 15 residues. The CDR3 spells CALQTGTGGIQPQHF. CDR3 nucleotides: TGTGCCTTGCAGACCGGGACAGGGGGGATTCAGCCCCAGCATTTT.

The CDR3: CASSQRGGQTQYF. The CDR3 nucleotides are TGTGCCAGCAGCCAACGCGGGGGACAGACCCAGTACTTC. V usage is TRBV14 and J usage is TRBJ2-5; 7 bases fit TRBD2. Trimming cost V 2 bases and J 6 bases; bases outside gene matches: 3. CDR3 length: 13 residues. Looked up from germline, CDR1 is SGHDN and CDR2 is FVKESK.

Only one count was recorded for this clone. The rearrangement links TRBV28 to TRBJ1-5; no firm D call. The CDR3 is 15 amino acids. Per germline, CDR1 MDHEN and CDR2 SYDVKM. V lost 6 bases, J lost 4 bases, and 16 bases lay in between. Written as DNA, the CDR3 is TGTGCCAGCAGCGGTTGGGAGGTCTCGAATCAGCCCCAGCATTTT. Translating it yields CASSGWEVSNQPQHF.

The rearrangement joins TRBV6-5 to TRBJ1-5; D unclear. The CDR3 has 13 residues. Looked up from germline, CDR1 is MNHEY and CDR2 is SVGAGI. Trimming took 7 bases from V and 0 from J, leaving 7 bases between them. In nucleotides, the CDR3 is TGTGCCAGCACGACATATAGCAATCAGCCCCAGCATTTT. It translates to CASTTYSNQPQHF.

The CDR3 DNA reads TGTGCCAGTAGTATTTGGATAGCGGGAGGACCCGAGCAGTTCTTC. Protein sequence: CASSIWIAGGPEQFF. The chain uses TRBV19 and TRBJ2-1; 10 bases map to TRBD2. The ends lost 3 bases at V and 10 bases at J; junction bases unmatched: 9. Germline V gives CDR1 LNHDA, CDR2 SQIVND (reference sequence). The CDR3 sequence is 15 residues long.

The chain uses TRBV7-2 and TRBJ1-1; weak D call: TRBD1 (5 bases). CDR3 size: 16 residues. Germline V gene data show CDR1 as SGHTA and CDR2 as FQGNSA. V gave up 1 base and J gave up 1 base, with 13 bases separating them. This CDR3 is CASSLEGVRKNTEAFF. As DNA, the CDR3 is TGTGCCAGCAGCTTAGAAGGGGTTCGAAAGAACACTGAAGCTTTCTTT.

The V gene is TRBV11-2, the J gene TRBJ2-3; the match to TRBD2 covers 8 bases. Germline loops: CDR1 SGHAT, CDR2 FQNNGV. J lost 1 base, V lost 1 base, and 4 bases had no gene match. The CDR3 totals 16 residues. The CDR3 nucleotides read TGTGCCAGCAGCTTAGGGGCGGGGGGAGGCACAGATACGCAGTATTTT. Protein: CASSLGAGGGTDTQYF.

The chain links TRBV14 to TRBJ2-3, with 9 nucleotides matching TRBD1. The germline V gene has CDR1 SGHDN and CDR2 FVKESK. After removal of 0 bases from V and 2 bases from J, the junction contained 6 bases not matched to a gene. The CDR3 runs to 17 residues. DNA of the CDR3: TGTGCCAGCAGCCAAGACTCTGGGACAGGGTACACAGATACGCAGTATTTT. It specifies CASSQDSGTGYTDTQYF.